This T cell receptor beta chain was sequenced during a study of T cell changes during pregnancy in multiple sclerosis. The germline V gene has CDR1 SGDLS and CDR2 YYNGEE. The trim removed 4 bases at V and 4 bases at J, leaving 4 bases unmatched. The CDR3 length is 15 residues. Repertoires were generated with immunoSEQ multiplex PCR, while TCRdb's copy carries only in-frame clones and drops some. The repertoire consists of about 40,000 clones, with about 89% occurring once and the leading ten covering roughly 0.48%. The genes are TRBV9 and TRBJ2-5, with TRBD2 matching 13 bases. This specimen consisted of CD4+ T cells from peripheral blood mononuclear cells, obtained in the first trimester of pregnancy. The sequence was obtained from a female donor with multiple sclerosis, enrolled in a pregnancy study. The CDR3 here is CASSTSGGGSETQYF. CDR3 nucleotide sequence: TGTGCCAGCAGCACTAGCGGGGGGGGTTCAGAGACCCAGTACTTC.